The 4 T cell receptor beta chains below come from one sample, sequenced in a study of blood T cell repertoires in COVID-19. Data came from immunoSEQ multiplex PCR; TCRdb stores just in-frame clones and leaves some out. This table has some 140,000 clones, roughly 82% appearing once. The sequencing input was peripheral blood. These receptors originate from an elderly man with acute or convalescent COVID-19.

This clone occurred a few times. The gene calls are TRBV5-4 and TRBJ2-7; D possibly corresponds to TRBD1 (6 bases). The V gene lost 4 bases and the J gene lost 1 base, with 18 bases spanning the gap. There are 16 residues in the CDR3. The germline gives CDR1 SGHNT, CDR2 YYREEE (reference sequence). This CDR3 is CASSTGGWGLSYEQYF. CDR3 in DNA: TGTGCCAGCAGCACTGGGGGCTGGGGTTTATCCTACGAGCAGTACTTC.

The V call is TRBV7-2, the J call TRBJ2-3, with 7 bases that match TRBD2. V lost 10 bases to trimming and J lost 0 bases; unmatched junction nucleotides: 16. The CDR3 length is 17 residues. The germline V gene has CDR1 SGHTA and CDR2 FQGNSA. Written as DNA, the CDR3 is TGTGCCATCAAAGTCACGGCTAGCGGAACTAGCACAGATACGCAGTATTTT. Its protein is CAIKVTASGTSTDTQYF.

This clone was detected only a few times. This chain connects TRBV2 to TRBJ2-2; a weak D match, TRBD1 (5 bases). The CDR3 loop spans 13 amino acids. Germline V gene data show CDR1 as SNHLY and CDR2 as FYNNEI. Trimming pared 6 bases from V and 5 bases from J, leaving 10 bases between. The CDR3 here is CASSIDSTGELFF. CDR3 nucleotides: TGTGCCAGCAGCATAGACAGTACCGGGGAGCTGTTTTTT.

This clone was recorded a few times. V is TRBV7-2 and J is TRBJ2-3, with 8 bases identical to TRBD2. The CDR3 extends over 15 amino acids. Trimming removed 4 bases from V and 3 bases from J; junction bases left unmatched: 6. The germline CDR1 and CDR2 sequences are SGHTA and FQGNSA. The CDR3 loop reads CASSSQRGRTDTQYF. The CDR3 DNA sequence: TGTGCCAGCAGCTCCCAGCGGGGGAGGACAGATACGCAGTATTTT.